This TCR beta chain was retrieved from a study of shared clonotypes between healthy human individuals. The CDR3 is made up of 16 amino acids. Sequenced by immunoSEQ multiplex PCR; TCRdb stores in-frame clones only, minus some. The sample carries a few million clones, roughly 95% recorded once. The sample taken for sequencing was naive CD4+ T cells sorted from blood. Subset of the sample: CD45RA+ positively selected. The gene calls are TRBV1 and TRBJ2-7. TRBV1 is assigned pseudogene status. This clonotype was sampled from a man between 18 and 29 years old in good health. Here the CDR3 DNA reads TGCACCAGCAGCCAAGGCGGAGCCCAAGGGAACTACGAGCAGTACTTC. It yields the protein CTSSQGGAQGNYEQYF.